This TCR beta chain comes out of a study of beta chain features in type 1 diabetes. Looking at the study overall: The study examined about 110,000,000 sorted cells across all samples.

Of the isolated RNA, all was reverse transcribed, and so the sequenced material was expressed TCRB transcripts. Clones were read by immunoSEQ multiplex PCR, and TCRdb kept only the in-frame ones, dropping some. The sample comprises some 350,000 clones, over 9% of which are singletons, and roughly 0.54% rests with the top ten. A word on this clone: Its antigen is as yet unknown.

Notes on the study in general: Patients with Type 1 diabetes showed moderately but significantly shorter TCRB CDR3s in all four CD4+ subsets.

The specimen sequenced was central memory CD4+ T cells from blood. This clonotype originated in a man aged 30 to 45 with type 1 diabetes.

The CDR3 spells CASSQFGGQGDTQYF. CDR3 nucleotide sequence: TGTGCCAGCAGCCAATTCGGAGGGCAGGGTGATACGCAGTATTTT. The chain is built from TRBV16 and TRBJ2-3, with TRBD2 as a possible D gene (6 bases). This CDR3 contains 15 residues. The V gene's germline CDR1 is KGHSY and CDR2 FQNENV. V was trimmed by 1 base and J by 6 bases, leaving 14 bases between them. The full variable domain, its missing parts supplied by reference TRBV16 and TRBJ2-3, is GEEVAQTPKHLVRGEGQKAKLYCAPIKGHSYVFWYQQVLKNEFKFLISFQNENVFDETGMPKERFSAKCLPNSPCSLEIQATKLEDSAVYFCASSQFGGQGDTQYFGPGTRLTVL.